This T cell receptor (beta chain) comes out of a study of shared clonotypes between healthy human individuals. Turning to the study itself: CD8 memory received one plate per donor, CD8 naive two, CD4 memory three and CD4 naive three.

None of the donors, who were healthy HIV-negative adults, had recently had acute infections or vaccinations. Germline CDR1 is SGDLS and CDR2 is YYNGEE. Trimming took 7 bases from V and 1 from J; bases not matched to a gene: 6. There are 14 residues in the CDR3. Libraries were prepared by immunoSEQ multiplex PCR; TCRdb keeps only in-frame clonotypes and omits some of them. The repertoire consists of 2 million to 3 million clones, with under 95% occurring once and the leading ten covering approximately 0.36%. The sequenced sample was naive CD4+ T cells from PBMCs. Regarding subset: CD45RA+ positively selected. The rearrangement joins TRBV9 to TRBJ2-3, with 7 bases fitting TRBD2. The TCR originated in a man in his late teens or twenties in good health. Some clones in this sample may be carry-over from other donors' samples. CDR3 DNA: TGTGCCAGCGGACTAGGGTACGGCACAGATACGCAGTATTTT. This encodes CASGLGYGTDTQYF.